Only one count was recorded for the clone carrying this TCR beta chain. Its specificity is not known. Unmatched junction bases numbered 8, after V lost 1 base and J lost 2 bases. Germline V gene data show CDR1 as SGHRS and CDR2 as YFSETQ. The CDR3 has 16 residues. The data are from a study of cytomegalovirus exposure and HLA in healthy donors. The study ran its PCR with 60 Vbeta and 13 Jbeta primers. The data were produced by immunoSEQ multiplex PCR, yet TCRdb's version contains in-frame clones alone and is incomplete. The repertoire includes about 89,000 clones, approximately 80% of them detected once, and roughly 3.8% sits in the top ten. General study results and limits: Presence/absence analyses assumed roughly uniform sequencing depth across donors. As a later analysis showed, several of the most significant clusters appeared to be linked to common viral pathogens. There were a few CMV-associated chains whose specificity for CMV antigens was confirmed in vitro.

Healthy bone marrow donors made up the cohort. Specimen: PBMCs. This TCR was recovered from a female donor in good health and CMV-seropositive. The chain employs TRBV5-1 and TRBJ1-1, with 7 positions matching TRBD1. The CDR3, as DNA: TGCGCCAGCAGCTTGACGACCCGACAGGGCAACACTGAAGCTTTCTTT. It yields the protein CASSLTTRQGNTEAFF.